The text below deals with one TCR beta chain. The antigen this receptor binds is unknown. The input lacks base qualities; no much larger clone sits a single base away. Taken with the paper, the label for time point translates to: baseline before first vaccination. Samples from vaccinated people were obtained from the UK trials COV001 and COV002, which included a single-blind randomized controlled phase 2/3 trial of AZD1222 (ChAdOx1 nCoV-19) in healthy adults. Trial participant PBMC samples were collected at day 0 and day 28 after the second dose for TCRbeta chain sequencing. CDR1 and CDR2, per the germline V gene (reference sequence), are MNHEY and SMNVEV. Measured from the cysteine to the phenylalanine, the CDR3 is 14 residues long. Only CDR3 DNA remains: 42 bases, in frame from the first base. V lost 6 bases and J lost 2 bases; the stretch between them is 13 bases long. The data originate from a study of T cell responses to AZD1222 COVID-19 vaccine (dated by TCRdb to the early 2020s). A note on the overall study: AZD1222 recipients whose second dose came at about 4 weeks and those whose second dose came at about 12 weeks were combined into one group, since spike-specific TCR depth and breadth did not differ between the two schedules. A total of approximately 250 trial participants underwent TCR sequencing, of whom roughly 210 had received two doses of AZD1222 and about 26 had received two doses of the MenACWY control vaccine. Trial participants were enrolled by age into subgroups of 18-55, 56-69 and 70-plus years, and around 150, 28 and 57 TCR-sequenced participants, respectively, were included in these subgroups.

The CDR3 regions of human TCRbeta chains were analyzed by immunosequencing. The authors' pipeline ran thus. TCRs in the repertoires were compared against a reference library of SARS-CoV-2-specific TCRs that had been generated with the MIRA antigen-specificity platform. Breadth was defined as the fraction of unique TCRs that were SARS-CoV-2-associated, and depth was defined as the fraction of total T cells that were SARS-CoV-2-associated. Using the MIRA data, each spike-specific TCR was assigned both to the spike region to which the TCR was reactive and to a CD4 or CD8 class. Log10-transformed breadth and depth values were compared by one-way ANOVA with Sidak's multiple comparisons tests. The table was pulled from immuneACCESS by TCRdb, which kept in-frame rearrangements only. Such tables lose some clones; where checked, under half of the loss comes from unresolved V genes, and the rest has no known cause. V and J calls and clone size follow that table, whereas D and trimming were derived from the DNA. The sample table lists about 150,000 clones, roughly 91% of them with a count of one. Together, the top ten hold over 7.5% of the sample.

Overall results and qualifications from the work: Epitopes outside the regions mutated in the B.1.351 and B.1.1.7 variants were reportedly recognized by nearly half of the unique spike-specific TCRs. In the small 56-69-year group, the increase in depth fell short of significance, most likely because of low power. Because no samples from the day 14 peak response were available, repertoires could be characterized only after the peak T cell response. Only a handful of AZD1222 recipients were SARS-CoV-2 seropositive at baseline, limiting conclusions about previously exposed vaccinees. A significant rise in spike-specific TCR breadth and depth was observed after two AZD1222 doses relative to day 0 and relative to MenACWY recipients. CD4 TCRs associated with the vaccine covered the entire spike protein, and the dominant responses were in regions 160-218 and 743-854. Participants were mostly white British, with more females than males. The authors suggested clonal diversity may have been underestimated.

Recombination connected TRBV27 to TRBJ1-2; the D gene is perhaps TRBD1, from 6 matching bases. Specimen: peripheral blood, collected on day 0 of AZD1222 vaccination. This TCR was recovered from an adult in good health. The DNA sequence is as follows: TGTGCCAGCAGCGACAGGAAATACAACTATGGCTACACCTTC. The encoded protein is CASSDRKYNYGYTF.